This is a list of T cell receptor beta chains from one sample in a study of regulatory T cells in long-lasting Graves disease. TCRdb analysed the multiplex PCR reads with MiXCR anew, one entry per CDR3 protein. The sample holds approximately 210,000 distinct CDR3 sequences; around 16% are singletons and the top ten take approximately 24%. This specimen consisted of peripheral blood mononuclear cells (PBMCs), obtained at new diagnosis, from a patient treated with antithyroid drugs. The receptors shown here come from a female donor with Graves disease. The CDR3 runs from the conserved cysteine through the conserved F or W. A D gene is named only where the DNA matches it firmly. The size entry is marked missing in some rows and otherwise reads once, few, many or a size class.

v_call: TRBV10-3
clone_size: many
d_call: NA
j_call: TRBJ1-3
cdr3_aa: CAISDQGSGNTIYF
cdr3_nt: TGTGCCATCAGTGACCAGGGTTCTGGAAACACCATATATTTT

v_call: TRBV3-1
clone_size: many
d_call: TRBD1
j_call: TRBJ1-3
cdr3_aa: CASSQGEGGASGNTIYF
cdr3_nt: TGTGCCAGCAGCCAAGGTGAAGGGGGCGCGTCTGGAAACACCATATATTTT

v_call: TRBV5-1
clone_size: many
d_call: NA
j_call: TRBJ2-1
cdr3_aa: CASSLDWEQFF
cdr3_nt: TGCGCCAGCAGCTTGGATTGGGAGCAGTTCTTC

v_call: TRBV12-3/TRBV12-4
clone_size: many
d_call: NA
j_call: TRBJ2-1
cdr3_aa: CASRSGTRYYNEQFF
cdr3_nt: TGTGCCAGCAGGTCCGGGACACGTTATTACAATGAGCAGTTCTTC

v_call: TRBV18
clone_size: many
d_call: TRBD1
j_call: TRBJ1-4
cdr3_aa: CASSPEYRGSLFF
cdr3_nt: TGTGCCAGCTCACCGGAATACAGGGGGTCTCTGTTTTTT

v_call: TRBV30
clone_size: many
d_call: NA
j_call: TRBJ1-4
cdr3_aa: CAWKGQFNEKLFF
cdr3_nt: TGTGCCTGGAAAGGACAGTTCAATGAAAAACTGTTTTTT

v_call: TRBV6-5
clone_size: many
d_call: TRBD2
j_call: TRBJ2-1
cdr3_aa: CASSWSPSGRAVDEQFF
cdr3_nt: TGTGCCAGCAGTTGGAGCCCTAGCGGGAGGGCCGTCGATGAGCAGTTCTTC

v_call: TRBV30
clone_size: many
d_call: NA
j_call: TRBJ1-1
cdr3_aa: CAWRQQGEAFF
cdr3_nt: TGTGCCTGGAGACAACAGGGCGAAGCTTTCTTT

v_call: TRBV7-2
clone_size: NA
d_call: TRBD1
j_call: TRBJ1-2
cdr3_aa: CASSPTGGGYGYTF
cdr3_nt: TGTGCCAGCAGCCCCACAGGGGGGGGATATGGCTACACCTTC

v_call: TRBV28
clone_size: many
d_call: TRBD1
j_call: TRBJ2-7
cdr3_aa: CASSDRDRGFDEQYF
cdr3_nt: TGTGCCAGCAGCGACCGGGACAGGGGGTTCGACGAGCAGTACTTC

v_call: TRBV12-3/TRBV12-4
clone_size: many
d_call: NA
j_call: TRBJ2-5
cdr3_aa: CASRPGLQETQYF
cdr3_nt: TGTGCCAGCAGACCGGGACTTCAAGAGACCCAGTACTTC

v_call: TRBV4-3
clone_size: many
d_call: NA
j_call: TRBJ2-3
cdr3_aa: CASSRVHRTITDTQYF
cdr3_nt: TGCGCCAGCAGCCGTGTGCATAGGACGATCACAGATACGCAGTATTTT

v_call: TRBV2
clone_size: many
d_call: NA
j_call: TRBJ1-2
cdr3_aa: CASSAADRIDGYTF
cdr3_nt: TGTGCCAGCAGTGCGGCCGACCGGATCGATGGCTACACCTTC

v_call: TRBV5-1
clone_size: many
d_call: NA
j_call: TRBJ2-5
cdr3_aa: CASSPGVARETQYF
cdr3_nt: TGCGCCAGCAGCCCGGGTGTAGCGAGAGAGACCCAGTACTTC

v_call: TRBV4-1
clone_size: many
d_call: NA
j_call: TRBJ1-1
cdr3_aa: CASSQGVLRRALNTEAFF
cdr3_nt: TGCGCCAGCAGCCAAGGGGTCCTTCGACGAGCCTTGAACACTGAAGCTTTCTTT

v_call: TRBV20-1
clone_size: many
d_call: NA
j_call: TRBJ2-2
cdr3_aa: CSARDSQNTGELFF
cdr3_nt: TGCAGTGCTAGAGATTCCCAGAACACCGGGGAGCTGTTTTTT

v_call: TRBV5-1
clone_size: many
d_call: NA
j_call: TRBJ1-5
cdr3_aa: CASSLGTSNNQPQHF
cdr3_nt: TGCGCCAGCAGCTTGGGGACTTCGAATAATCAGCCCCAGCATTTT

v_call: TRBV12-3/TRBV12-4
clone_size: few
d_call: TRBD1
j_call: TRBJ2-7
cdr3_aa: CASSFGQGHYEQYF
cdr3_nt: TGTGCCAGCAGTTTTGGACAGGGGCACTACGAGCAGTACTTC

v_call: TRBV10-3
clone_size: few
d_call: TRBD2
j_call: TRBJ2-5
cdr3_aa: CAISAGLLQETQYF
cdr3_nt: TGTGCCATCAGCGCGGGACTACTGCAAGAGACCCAGTACTTC

v_call: TRBV30
clone_size: many
d_call: NA
j_call: TRBJ2-7
cdr3_aa: CACPLGDKPYEQYF
cdr3_nt: TGTGCCTGCCCCCTGGGGGACAAACCCTACGAGCAGTACTTC

v_call: TRBV9
clone_size: NA
d_call: TRBD2
j_call: TRBJ2-1
cdr3_aa: CASSVAGAAYNEQFF
cdr3_nt: TGTGCCAGCAGCGTGGCGGGAGCGGCCTACAATGAGCAGTTCTTC

v_call: TRBV7-8
clone_size: many
d_call: NA
j_call: TRBJ2-7
cdr3_aa: CASGAGLSWEQYF
cdr3_nt: TGTGCCAGCGGAGCAGGGTTATCTTGGGAGCAGTACTTC

v_call: TRBV7-9
clone_size: NA
d_call: TRBD2
j_call: TRBJ2-3
cdr3_aa: CASSSTGLAGADTQYF
cdr3_nt: TGTGCCAGCAGCTCAACGGGACTAGCGGGAGCAGATACGCAGTATTTT

v_call: TRBV6-9
clone_size: NA
d_call: TRBD1
j_call: TRBJ2-2
cdr3_aa: CASSYRGRRAGELLF
cdr3_nt: TGTGCCAGCAGTTACAGGGGGCGCAGGGCCGGGGAGCTGCTTTTT

v_call: TRBV24-1
clone_size: many
d_call: TRBD1
j_call: TRBJ2-2
cdr3_aa: CATSDQGQGNTGELFF
cdr3_nt: TGTGCCACCAGTGATCAGGGACAGGGCAACACCGGGGAGCTGTTTTTT

v_call: TRBV29-1
clone_size: NA
d_call: NA
j_call: TRBJ2-1
cdr3_aa: CSGILAGEQFF
cdr3_nt: TGCAGCGGAATTCTAGCAGGTGAGCAGTTCTTC

v_call: TRBV20-1
clone_size: many
d_call: NA
j_call: TRBJ1-6
cdr3_aa: CSANRDGNSPLHF
cdr3_nt: TGCAGTGCTAACCGGGACGGAAATTCACCCCTCCACTTT

v_call: TRBV19
clone_size: few
d_call: NA
j_call: TRBJ2-5
cdr3_aa: CASTQNSQETQYF
cdr3_nt: TGTGCCAGTACCCAAAACAGCCAAGAGACCCAGTACTTC

v_call: TRBV20-1
clone_size: many
d_call: NA
j_call: TRBJ2-7
cdr3_aa: CSAIRGIKYEQYF
cdr3_nt: TGCAGTGCTATACGGGGGATCAAGTACGAGCAGTACTTC

v_call: TRBV20-1
clone_size: NA
d_call: TRBD2
j_call: TRBJ2-7
cdr3_aa: CSAREPTSGRAYEQYF
cdr3_nt: TGCAGTGCTAGAGAACCCACTAGCGGTAGGGCCTACGAGCAGTACTTC

v_call: TRBV14
clone_size: NA
d_call: TRBD1
j_call: TRBJ2-7
cdr3_aa: CASSRDRAGYEQYF
cdr3_nt: TGTGCCAGCAGCAGGGACAGGGCGGGTTACGAGCAGTACTTC

v_call: TRBV4-3
clone_size: NA
d_call: NA
j_call: TRBJ1-5
cdr3_aa: CASSQEPGNQPQHF
cdr3_nt: TGCGCCAGCAGCCAAGAACCGGGCAATCAGCCCCAGCATTTT

v_call: TRBV3-1
clone_size: many
d_call: NA
j_call: TRBJ1-6
cdr3_aa: CASSQGGRSPLHF
cdr3_nt: TGTGCCAGCAGCCAGGGGGGTCGTTCACCCCTCCACTTT

v_call: TRBV14
clone_size: many
d_call: NA
j_call: TRBJ1-1
cdr3_aa: CASSLLGRGYTEAFF
cdr3_nt: TGTGCCAGCAGCCTCTTGGGAAGAGGTTACACTGAAGCTTTCTTT

v_call: TRBV7-2
clone_size: many
d_call: TRBD2
j_call: TRBJ2-7
cdr3_aa: CASSLGTSGRVAYEQYF
cdr3_nt: TGTGCCAGCAGCTTAGGTACTAGCGGGAGGGTGGCCTACGAGCAGTACTTC

v_call: TRBV27
clone_size: many
d_call: NA
j_call: TRBJ1-2
cdr3_aa: CASSPRVGYGYTF
cdr3_nt: TGTGCCAGCAGTCCCCGGGTAGGCTATGGCTACACCTTC

v_call: TRBV2
clone_size: few
d_call: TRBD2
j_call: TRBJ2-7
cdr3_aa: CASSPLAGNSYEQYF
cdr3_nt: TGTGCCAGCAGTCCACTAGCGGGAAACTCCTACGAGCAGTACTTC

v_call: TRBV2
clone_size: many
d_call: NA
j_call: TRBJ2-2
cdr3_aa: CASSERLAGELFF
cdr3_nt: TGTGCCAGCAGTGAAAGACTAGCCGGGGAGCTGTTTTTT

v_call: TRBV18
clone_size: many
d_call: TRBD1
j_call: TRBJ2-5
cdr3_aa: CASSPPVDRDQETQYF
cdr3_nt: TGTGCCAGCTCACCACCCGTCGACAGGGACCAAGAGACCCAGTACTTC

v_call: TRBV7-8
clone_size: many
d_call: TRBD2
j_call: TRBJ2-7
cdr3_aa: CASSLGYSGSPEQYF
cdr3_nt: TGTGCCAGCAGCTTAGGTTATAGCGGGAGCCCAGAACAGTACTTC

v_call: TRBV20-1
clone_size: many
d_call: NA
j_call: TRBJ2-5
cdr3_aa: CSAPSTQGLDETQYF
cdr3_nt: TGCAGTGCTCCGAGCACGCAGGGGCTCGACGAGACCCAGTACTTC